This T cell receptor beta chain was captured by sequencing in a study of blood T cell repertoires in COVID-19 (dated by TCRdb to between 2020 and 2021). For context, the study as a whole: Collaborator samples came from the United States, Italy and Spain and covered acute and convalescent phases of COVID-19. The prospective study material was composed of cDNA or gDNA derived from T cells, B-cell-depleted T cells, or PBMCs. Subjects who had been exposed to COVID-19, were actively infected with it, or had recovered from it provided the deeply sampled blood TCRbeta repertoires that made up the dataset. The repertoires were made available in a free public database intended to serve as a resource for research on the immune response to SARS-CoV-2. The samples were drawn from two sources: the first 160 participants of the ongoing ImmuneRACE study, and fewer than 1,500 subjects contributed by 6 global collaborators. Nearly every sample came with metadata listing a de-identified subject ID, COVID-19 status, age in years and sex. HLA class I and class II types, where available, came from metadata supplied by the sample provider rather than from assay-based typing.

TCRbeta CDR3 regions were amplified from genomic DNA by means of the immunoSEQ Assay, a bias-controlled multiplex PCR. In the source study's methods: Nucleated cell counts per sample were estimated from amplification of reference gene primers within the assay. To quantify the absolute abundance of each unique TCRbeta CDR3 rearrangement, sequence reads were collapsed and filtered. For each sample, productive Simpson clonality was calculated by taking the square root of Simpson's diversity index across productive rearrangements. TCRdb's version of the immuneACCESS table is confined to in-frame rearrangements and falls short of the full clone set. An unresolved V gene accounts for under half of the shortfall where checked; the remainder is of unknown origin. V, J and clone size derive from that table, while D and trimming were established from the DNA sequence. This sample has about 91,000 clones in its table, and about 80% of those were observed once. The ten biggest clones cover approximately 6.8% of the sample.

This clone has only one observation. The antigen it binds to is not known. Base qualities are not recorded, but no much larger clone differs from it by a single base. The investigation overall reported the following: Clinical and demographic metadata were provided uncurated, with the amount varying by source and participant.

Collaborating institutions collected whole blood in K2EDTA tubes following their own protocols. For TCRbeta analysis, collaborators shipped samples as frozen whole blood, isolated PBMCs, or DNA extracted from either of those sample types. The CDR3, from cysteine to phenylalanine, totals 15 residues. The DNA shown is the 45-base CDR3, in frame from base 1. CDR1 SGHTA and CDR2 FQGNSA were looked up in the germline V gene. V and J lose 1 base and 7 bases, and a span of 14 bases separates them. The chain employs TRBV7-2 and TRBJ2-1, with TRBD2 perhaps the D gene, on 5 matching bases. The TCR comes from a man between 65 and 85 years old with acute or convalescent COVID-19. Sequencing used peripheral blood. DNA sequence: TGTGCCAGCAGCTTAGTGGACTCGTCCTGGAATGAGCAGTTCTTC. Its protein is CASSLVDSSWNEQFF.